One sample yielded the 29 T cell receptor beta chains listed below, sequenced in a study of blood T cell repertoires in COVID-19. Method: immunoSEQ multiplex PCR; TCRdb's copy keeps in-frame clones and lacks some. The table shows some 240,000 clones, with approximately 88% occurring only once. The sequenced sample consisted of peripheral blood. Receptors originate from a woman between 65 and 79 years old with COVID-19, enrolled during active disease.

This chain links TRBV28 with TRBJ1-2; D gene unclear. The germline CDR1 and CDR2 sequences are MDHEN and SYDVKM. V was clipped by 5 bases and J by 2 bases, with 3 bases between them. The CDR3 totals 11 residues. The CDR3 region has the DNA TGTGCCAGCAGTCTCAACTATGGCTACACCTTC. It codes for CASSLNYGYTF.

V is TRBV7-2 and J is TRBJ2-7; 11 bases match TRBD2. Germline-derived CDR1 and CDR2 are SGHTA and FQGNSA. The length of the CDR3 is 16 residues. Trimming cost V 5 bases and J 3 bases; bases outside gene matches: 9. The CDR3 is CASSPRTSGSFYEQYF. The CDR3 nucleotides read TGTGCCAGCAGCCCGAGAACTAGCGGGAGTTTCTACGAGCAGTACTTC.

V usage is TRBV27 and J usage is TRBJ1-6; 8 nucleotides align to TRBD1. Germline lookup yields CDR1 MNHEY and CDR2 SMNVEV (reference sequence). Trimming cost V 4 bases and J 6 bases; bases outside gene matches: 11. This CDR3 comprises 17 residues. This chain's CDR3 is CASSSIQGGGGNSPLHF. CDR3 sequence (DNA): TGTGCCAGCAGTTCTATACAGGGGGGTGGTGGTAATTCACCCCTCCACTTT.

V and J are TRBV5-1 and TRBJ2-2; TRBD1 matches 11 bases. This CDR3 contains 14 residues. V was clipped by 3 bases and J by 7 bases; unmatched bases: 2. Germline lookup yields CDR1 SGHRS and CDR2 YFSETQ. CDR3 DNA sequence: TGCGCCAGCAGCTGGGACAGGGGGAGCGGGGAGCTGTTTTTT. It encodes CASSWDRGSGELFF.

This chain joins TRBV28 and TRBJ1-1; 8 bases align to TRBD1. CDR3 length: 15 amino acids. V shed 4 bases, J shed 6 bases, and the junction held 10 bases outside the gene matches. Germline V gene lookup returns CDR1 MDHEN and CDR2 SYDVKM. The CDR3 sequence is CASSSGGQGSSEAFF. The CDR3 region has the DNA TGTGCCAGCAGTTCTGGAGGACAGGGAAGTTCTGAAGCTTTCTTT.

This chain joins TRBV5-6 and TRBJ1-5; D might be TRBD1 (5 bases). The CDR3 extends over 16 amino acids. The germline gives CDR1 SGHDT, CDR2 YYEEEE. V was trimmed by 4 bases and J by 2 bases, leaving 16 bases between them. CDR3 DNA: TGTGCCAGCAGCCGATACCAGGGTATTGGCAATCAGCCCCAGCATTTT. It translates to CASSRYQGIGNQPQHF.

V usage is TRBV19 and J usage is TRBJ1-5, with D possibly TRBD1 on 6 matching bases. The CDR3 has 14 residues. Germline CDR1 LNHDA, CDR2 SQIVND (reference sequence). The V gene lost 9 bases and the J gene lost 5 bases, with 17 bases spanning the gap. The CDR3 loop reads CASRKTGKYQPQHF. The CDR3 DNA reads as TGTGCCAGCCGAAAAACAGGGAAATATCAGCCCCAGCATTTT.

The chain has TRBV5-1 and TRBJ1-5, with D unclear. The CDR3 has 13 amino acids. Trimming cost V 2 bases and J 7 bases, with 10 bases left between them. Germline V lookup: CDR1 SGHRS, CDR2 YFSETQ. The CDR3 reads CASSLRGDQPQHF. The CDR3 nucleotides are TGCGCCAGCAGCTTACGGGGTGACCAGCCCCAGCATTTT. The complete variable domain, with remaining parts taken from reference TRBV5-1 and TRBJ1-5, reads KAGVTQTPRYLIKTRGQQVTLSCSPISGHRSVSWYQQTPGQGLQFLFEYFSETQRNKGNFPGRFSGRQFSNSRSEMNVSTLELGDSALYLCASSLRGDQPQHFGDGTRLSIL.

The rearrangement uses TRBV24-1 and TRBJ1-2; TRBD1 is a possible D gene (5 bases). The CDR3 sequence is 14 residues long. Germline CDR1 reads KGHDR; CDR2 reads SFDVKD. Trimming stripped 5 bases from V and 4 bases from J, with 13 bases between. The CDR3 DNA sequence: TGTGCCACCAGTGGGGGGGGACCGCTCTATGGCTACACCTTC. Translated: CATSGGGPLYGYTF.

The rearrangement uses TRBV29-1 and TRBJ1-2, with a tentative D call TRBD1 (6 bases). V lost 6 bases and J lost 6, with 14 bases in between. Germline CDR1 SQVTM, CDR2 ANQGSEA. The CDR3 loop spans 12 amino acids. The CDR3 spells CSVSRGTHGYTF. The CDR3 DNA reads as TGCAGCGTCTCAAGGGGGACACATGGCTACACCTTC.

The chain is built from TRBV7-8 and TRBJ2-1, with 7 bases aligning to TRBD1. The CDR3 is made up of 16 amino acids. V shed 6 bases, J shed 0 bases, and the junction held 8 bases outside the gene matches. Germline CDR1 is SGHVS and CDR2 is FQNEAQ. For the CDR3, the DNA is TGTGCCAGCAGGAAAACGACAGGGAGCTCCTACAATGAGCAGTTCTTC. This sequence encodes CASRKTTGSSYNEQFF.

The DNA of the CDR3 is TGTGCCTGGAGTACAGGGGGGCTGGCTTTCTTT. Residues: CAWSTGGLAFF. The gene calls are TRBV30 and TRBJ1-1; 8 bases match TRBD1. The length of the CDR3 is 11 residues. Germline V gene lookup returns CDR1 GTSNPN and CDR2 SVGIG (reference sequence). With 2 bases clipped from V and 11 bases from J, the junction kept 4 bases outside the gene matches.

This chain connects TRBV24-1 to TRBJ2-3, with TRBD1 matching over 7 bases. After removal of 4 bases from V and 1 base from J, the junction contained 13 bases not matched to a gene. CDR1 and CDR2 from the germline V gene are KGHDR and SFDVKD. The CDR3 has 18 amino acids. CDR3 in amino acids: CATSDPRDRAKGTDTQYF. The CDR3 DNA sequence: TGTGCCACCAGTGACCCCCGTGACAGGGCCAAGGGCACAGATACGCAGTATTTT.

The CDR3 nucleotides read TGTGCCAGCAGCGTTACAGGGGCGAGCACAGATACGCAGTATTTT. Its translation is CASSVTGASTDTQYF. V gene TRBV7-9 combines with J gene TRBJ2-3, with TRBD1 identical over 7 bases. CDR1 and CDR2 from the germline V gene are SEHNR and FQNEAQ (reference sequence). The CDR3 totals 15 residues. The J segment lost 0 bases and the V segment lost 5 bases, leaving 5 bases of the junction unmatched. Full variable domain (rest looked up from reference TRBV7-9 and TRBJ2-3): DTGVSQNPRHKITKRGQNVTFRCDPISEHNRLYWYRQTLGQGPEFLTYFQNEAQLEKSRLLSDRFSAERPKGSFSTLEIQRTEQGDSAMYLCASSVTGASTDTQYFGPGTRLTVL.

This chain connects TRBV20-1 to TRBJ1-5, with unresolved D. V was shortened by 3 bases and J by 0 bases, with 18 bases between the two germline ends. The CDR3 sequence is 17 residues long. From germline, CDR1 is DFQATT and CDR2 SNEGSKA (reference sequence). DNA of the CDR3: TGCAGTGCTAGTATCAGATTCCGTTTCAATAGCAATCAGCCCCAGCATTTT. Its protein is CSASIRFRFNSNQPQHF.

The chain combines TRBV30 with TRBJ1-2; a weak D match, TRBD1 (5 bases). CDR3 length equals 18 residues. The V end was cut by 0 bases, the J end by 5 bases, with 25 bases between. Germline V CDR1 and CDR2: GTSNPN, SVGIG (reference sequence). CDR3 protein: CAWSVANRTPRGIYGYTF. The CDR3 DNA reads TGTGCCTGGAGTGTGGCAAACCGGACCCCAAGGGGAATTTATGGCTACACCTTC.

The V gene is TRBV6-2 or TRBV6-3, the J gene TRBJ2-7; 11 nucleotides line up with TRBD2. The V gene's germline CDR1 is MNHEY and CDR2 SVGEGT. This CDR3 comprises 15 residues. With 5 bases clipped from V and 3 bases from J, the junction kept 6 bases outside the gene matches. The CDR3 region has the DNA TGTGCCAGCAGTAGACCGGGACTAGCGGACTACGAGCAGTACTTC. Protein product: CASSRPGLADYEQYF.

V usage is TRBV19 and J usage is TRBJ2-7; 7 bases map to TRBD1. V trimming: 5 bases; J trimming: 2 bases; junction bases outside the gene matches: 12. The CDR3 is made up of 16 amino acids. Germline CDR1 is LNHDA and CDR2 is SQIVND (reference sequence). In DNA form, the CDR3 reads TGTGCCAGTAGTGGAAGAATTGCAACAGGGGCCTACGAGCAGTACTTC. Its translation is CASSGRIATGAYEQYF.

This chain connects TRBV19 to TRBJ2-7, with TRBD2 matching 8 bases. The CDR3 totals 23 residues. Trimming cost V 2 bases and J 0 bases; bases outside gene matches: 27. The germline V gene encodes CDR1 LNHDA and CDR2 SQIVND (reference sequence). Here the CDR3 reads CASSIFFRGMASGSPVPSYEQYF. CDR3 sequence (DNA): TGTGCCAGTAGTATATTTTTCCGGGGGATGGCTAGCGGGTCCCCAGTCCCCTCCTACGAGCAGTACTTC.

The genes are TRBV29-1 and TRBJ2-6, with D possibly being TRBD1 (6 bases). Germline assignment: CDR1 SQVTM and CDR2 ANQGSEA. V was shortened by 7 bases and J by 0 bases, with 10 bases between the two germline ends. The CDR3 consists of 14 residues. The CDR3 region has the DNA TGCAGCGCCAGGACAGCCTCTGGGGCCAACGTCCTGACTTTC. Protein: CSARTASGANVLTF.

V is TRBV6-5 and J is TRBJ1-5, with TRBD1 matching 9 bases. J was trimmed by 5 bases and V by 6 bases; bases with no gene match: 8. The CDR3 loop spans 15 amino acids. In germline, CDR1 is MNHEY, CDR2 SVGAGI. In DNA, the CDR3 is TGTGCCAGCAGCCCCCGACAGGGGGGGTATCAGCCCCAGCATTTT. Protein sequence: CASSPRQGGYQPQHF.

This clone was found a few times. The chain has TRBV6-6 and TRBJ1-6; the D is unclear. Germline CDR1 reads MNHNY; CDR2 reads SVGAGI (reference sequence). The V end was cut by 7 bases, the J end by 3 bases, with 7 bases between. The CDR3 has 13 amino acids. The CDR3 loop reads CASIAVYNSPLHF. The CDR3, as DNA: TGTGCCAGCATCGCGGTCTATAATTCACCCCTCCACTTT.

The CDR3 region is CASSFGNAGFTDTQYF. DNA for the CDR3: TGTGCCAGCAGTTTCGGCAACGCGGGGTTCACAGATACGCAGTATTTT. The genes are TRBV28 and TRBJ2-3, with D possibly matching TRBD2 (6 bases). With 3 bases removed from V and 2 bases from J, the gap between germline ends came to 15 bases. Germline values: CDR1 MDHEN, CDR2 SYDVKM. The length of the CDR3 is 16 residues.

The chain couples TRBV2 to TRBJ1-3; D ambiguous. From germline, CDR1 is SNHLY and CDR2 FYNNEI. With 7 bases removed from V and 0 bases from J, the gap between germline ends came to 4 bases. This CDR3 spans 12 amino acids. CDR3 protein: CASINSGNTIYF. CDR3 DNA sequence: TGTGCCAGCATTAACTCTGGAAACACCATATATTTT.

This chain uses TRBV12-5 with TRBJ2-1; 8 bases are shared with TRBD1. The V gene end was trimmed by 8 bases and the J gene end by 1 base; junction bases not matched to a gene: 4. This CDR3 is 14 amino acids long. CDR1 is LGHNT and CDR2 is FRNRAP in the germline V gene. In DNA form, the CDR3 reads TGTGCTAGTCCAAACAGGGGGTCCTACAATGAGCAGTTCTTC. It codes for CASPNRGSYNEQFF.

V gene TRBV3-1 (or the pseudogene TRBV3-2) combines with J gene TRBJ2-1; TRBD1 is a possible D gene (5 bases). The germline V and J ends were trimmed by 1 base and 8 bases, with 6 bases remaining between them. The CDR3 contains 12 residues. CDR1 is LGHDT and CDR2 is YNNKEL in the germline V gene (reference sequence). The CDR3 DNA reads TGTGCCAGCAGCCAAGCAGGGTATGAGCAGTTCTTC. This translates into CASSQAGYEQFF.

V and J are TRBV6-2 or TRBV6-3 and TRBJ1-5, with 11 bases aligning to TRBD1. The germline V gene encodes CDR1 MNHEY and CDR2 SVGEGT. The J segment lost 7 bases and the V segment lost 4 bases, leaving 9 bases of the junction unmatched. This CDR3 comprises 16 residues. CDR3 amino acids: CASSFRTGGYLQPQHF. CDR3 DNA: TGTGCCAGCAGTTTCAGGACAGGGGGCTATTTGCAGCCCCAGCATTTT.

This clone was recorded a few times. This chain links TRBV14 with TRBJ2-5; D is unresolved. V gave up 4 bases and J gave up 8 bases, with 8 bases separating them. The CDR3 consists of 11 residues. CDR1 and CDR2 from the germline V gene are SGHDN and FVKESK. In nucleotides, the CDR3 is TGTGCCAGCAGCCTCGGAGATACCCAGTACTTC. It codes for CASSLGDTQYF.

The chain uses TRBV5-5 and TRBJ1-6, with no clear D. CDR3 length: 12 amino acids. CDR1 and CDR2 from the germline V gene are SGHKS and YYEKEE (reference sequence). V was trimmed by 7 bases and J by 7 bases, leaving 9 bases between them. Here the CDR3 reads CASWEKNSPLHF. The CDR3 DNA is TGTGCCAGCTGGGAGAAAAATTCACCCCTCCACTTT.